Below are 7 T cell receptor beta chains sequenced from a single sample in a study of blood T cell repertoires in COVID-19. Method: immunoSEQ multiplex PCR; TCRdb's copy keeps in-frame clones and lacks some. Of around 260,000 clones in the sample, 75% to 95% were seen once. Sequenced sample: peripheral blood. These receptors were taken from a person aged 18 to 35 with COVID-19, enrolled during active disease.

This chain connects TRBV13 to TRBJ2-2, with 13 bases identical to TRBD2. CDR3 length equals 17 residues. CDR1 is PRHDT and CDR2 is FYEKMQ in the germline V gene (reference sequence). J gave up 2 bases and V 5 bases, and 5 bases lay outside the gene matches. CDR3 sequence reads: CASSPTSGRINTGELFF. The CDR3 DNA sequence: TGTGCCAGCAGCCCGACTAGCGGGAGGATTAACACCGGGGAGCTGTTTTTT.

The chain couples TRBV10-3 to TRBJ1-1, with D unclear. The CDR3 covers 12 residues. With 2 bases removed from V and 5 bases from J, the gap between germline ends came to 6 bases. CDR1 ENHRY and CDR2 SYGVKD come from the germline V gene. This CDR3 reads CAISERETEAFF. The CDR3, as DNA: TGTGCCATCAGTGAGAGAGAAACTGAAGCTTTCTTT.

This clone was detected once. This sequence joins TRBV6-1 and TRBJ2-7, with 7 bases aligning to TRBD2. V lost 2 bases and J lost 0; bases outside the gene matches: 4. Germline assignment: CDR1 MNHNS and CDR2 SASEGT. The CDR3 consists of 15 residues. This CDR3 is CASSERSSGSYEQYF. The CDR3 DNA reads TGTGCCAGCAGTGAAAGGTCTAGCGGCTCCTACGAGCAGTACTTC.

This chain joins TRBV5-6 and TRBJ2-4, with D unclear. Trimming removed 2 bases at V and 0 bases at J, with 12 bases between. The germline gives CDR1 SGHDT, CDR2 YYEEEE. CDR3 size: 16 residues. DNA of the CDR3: TGTGCCAGCAGCTTATTTGAAACTGTAGCCAAAAACATTCAGTACTTC. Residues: CASSLFETVAKNIQYF.

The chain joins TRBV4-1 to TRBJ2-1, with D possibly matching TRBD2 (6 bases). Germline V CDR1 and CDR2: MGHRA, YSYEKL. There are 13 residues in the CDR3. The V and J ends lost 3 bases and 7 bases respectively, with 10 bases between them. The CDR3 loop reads CASSQVGGNEQFF. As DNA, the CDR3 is TGCGCCAGCAGCCAGGTGGGAGGAAATGAGCAGTTCTTC.

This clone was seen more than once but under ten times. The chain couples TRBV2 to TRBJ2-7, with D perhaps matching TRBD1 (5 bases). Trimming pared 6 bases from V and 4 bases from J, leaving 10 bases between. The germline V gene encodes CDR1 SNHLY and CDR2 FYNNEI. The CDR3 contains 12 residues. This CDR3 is CASRGLLYEQYF. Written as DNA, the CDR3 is TGTGCCAGCAGGGGGCTGCTGTACGAGCAGTACTTC.

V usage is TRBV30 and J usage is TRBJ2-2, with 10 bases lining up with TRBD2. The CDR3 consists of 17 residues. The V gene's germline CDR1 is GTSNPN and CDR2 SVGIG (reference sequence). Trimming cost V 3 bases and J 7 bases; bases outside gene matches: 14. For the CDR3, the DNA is TGTGCCTGGAGGACCGAAGAGAGCGGGAGGGCCAGCGGGGAGCTGTTTTTT. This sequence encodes CAWRTEESGRASGELFF.